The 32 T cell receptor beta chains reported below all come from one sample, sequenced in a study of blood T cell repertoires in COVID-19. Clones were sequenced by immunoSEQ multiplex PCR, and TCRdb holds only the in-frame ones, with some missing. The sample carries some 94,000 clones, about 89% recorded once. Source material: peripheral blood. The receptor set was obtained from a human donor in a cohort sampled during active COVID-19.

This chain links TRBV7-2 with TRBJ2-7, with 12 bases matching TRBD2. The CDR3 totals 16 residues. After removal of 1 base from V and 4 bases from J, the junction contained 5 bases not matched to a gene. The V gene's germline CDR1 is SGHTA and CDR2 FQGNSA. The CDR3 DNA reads TGTGCCAGCAGCTTAGAGACTAGCGGGAGCCTATACGAGCAGTACTTC. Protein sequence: CASSLETSGSLYEQYF.

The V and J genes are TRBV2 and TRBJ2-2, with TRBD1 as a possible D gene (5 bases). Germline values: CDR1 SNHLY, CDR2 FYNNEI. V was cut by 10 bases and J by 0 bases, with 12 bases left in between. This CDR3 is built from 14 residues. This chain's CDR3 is CATLDSSNTGELFF. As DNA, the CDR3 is TGTGCCACCTTAGACAGCTCGAACACCGGGGAGCTGTTTTTT.

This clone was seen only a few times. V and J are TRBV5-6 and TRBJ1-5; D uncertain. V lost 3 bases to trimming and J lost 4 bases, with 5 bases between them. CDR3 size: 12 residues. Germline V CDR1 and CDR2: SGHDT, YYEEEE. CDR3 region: CASSSLNQPQHF. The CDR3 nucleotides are TGTGCCAGCAGCTCCCTTAATCAGCCCCAGCATTTT.

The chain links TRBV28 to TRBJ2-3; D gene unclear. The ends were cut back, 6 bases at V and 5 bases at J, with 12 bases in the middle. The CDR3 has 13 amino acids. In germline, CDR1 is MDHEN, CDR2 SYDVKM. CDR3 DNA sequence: TGTGCCAGCAGGGTGACTGCGCGAGATACGCAGTATTTT. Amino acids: CASRVTARDTQYF.

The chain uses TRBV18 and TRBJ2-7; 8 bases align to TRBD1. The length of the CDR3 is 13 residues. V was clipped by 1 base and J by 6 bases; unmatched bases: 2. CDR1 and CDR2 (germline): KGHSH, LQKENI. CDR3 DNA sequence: TGTGCCAGCTCACCACAAGGACAGGGCGAGCAGTACTTC. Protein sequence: CASSPQGQGEQYF. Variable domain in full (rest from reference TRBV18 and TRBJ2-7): NAGVMQNPRHLVRRRGQEARLRCSPMKGHSHVYWYRQLPEEGLKFMVYLQKENIIDESGMPKERFSAEFPKEGPSILRIQQVVRGDSAAYFCASSPQGQGEQYFGPGTRLTVT.

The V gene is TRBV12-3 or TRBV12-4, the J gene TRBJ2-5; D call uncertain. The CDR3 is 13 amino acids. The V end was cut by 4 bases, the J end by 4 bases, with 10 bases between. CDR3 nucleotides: TGTGCCAGCAGTTCCTACGGGTTAGAGACCCAGTACTTC. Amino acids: CASSSYGLETQYF.

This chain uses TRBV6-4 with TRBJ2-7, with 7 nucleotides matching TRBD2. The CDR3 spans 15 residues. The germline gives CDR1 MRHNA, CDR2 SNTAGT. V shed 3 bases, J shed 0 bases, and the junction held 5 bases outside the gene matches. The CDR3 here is CASSDAGVCSYEQYF. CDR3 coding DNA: TGTGCCAGCAGTGATGCGGGGGTTTGCTCCTACGAGCAGTACTTC.

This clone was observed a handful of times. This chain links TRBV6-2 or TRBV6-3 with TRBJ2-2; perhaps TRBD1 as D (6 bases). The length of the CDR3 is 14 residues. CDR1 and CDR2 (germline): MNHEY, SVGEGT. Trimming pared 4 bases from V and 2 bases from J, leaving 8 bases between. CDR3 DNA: TGTGCCAGCAGTTTACAGGGTAACACCGGGGAGCTGTTTTTT. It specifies CASSLQGNTGELFF.

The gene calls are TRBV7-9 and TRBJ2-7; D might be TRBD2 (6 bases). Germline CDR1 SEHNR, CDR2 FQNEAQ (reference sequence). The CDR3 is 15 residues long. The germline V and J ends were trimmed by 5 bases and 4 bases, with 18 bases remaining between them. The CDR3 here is CASSQGVGRQYEQYF. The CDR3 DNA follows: TGTGCCAGCAGCCAAGGGGTCGGGAGACAGTACGAGCAGTACTTC.

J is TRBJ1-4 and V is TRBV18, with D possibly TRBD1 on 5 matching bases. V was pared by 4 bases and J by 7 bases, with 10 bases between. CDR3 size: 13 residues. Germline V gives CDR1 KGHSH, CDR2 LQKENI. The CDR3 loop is CASSRDQGEKLFF. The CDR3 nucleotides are TGTGCCAGCTCACGTGACCAGGGTGAAAAACTGTTTTTT.

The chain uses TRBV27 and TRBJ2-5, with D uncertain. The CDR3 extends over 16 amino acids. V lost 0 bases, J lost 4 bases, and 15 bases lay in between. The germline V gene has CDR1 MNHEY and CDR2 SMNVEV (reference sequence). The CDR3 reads CASSLSLRLPGETQYF. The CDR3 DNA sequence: TGTGCCAGCAGTTTATCCTTGAGGCTCCCGGGAGAGACCCAGTACTTC.

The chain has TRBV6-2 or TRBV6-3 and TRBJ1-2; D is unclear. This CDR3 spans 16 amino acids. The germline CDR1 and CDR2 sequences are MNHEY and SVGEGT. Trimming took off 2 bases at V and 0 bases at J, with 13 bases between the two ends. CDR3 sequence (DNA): TGTGCCAGCAGTTACCCCAAGCTGAAGACTAACTATGGCTACACCTTC. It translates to CASSYPKLKTNYGYTF.

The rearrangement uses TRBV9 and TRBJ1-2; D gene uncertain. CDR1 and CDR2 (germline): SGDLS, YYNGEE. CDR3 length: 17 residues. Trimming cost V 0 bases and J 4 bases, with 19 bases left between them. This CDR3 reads CASSVVEKGSKTYGYTF. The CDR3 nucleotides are TGTGCCAGCAGCGTAGTGGAAAAAGGGAGTAAAACCTATGGCTACACCTTC.

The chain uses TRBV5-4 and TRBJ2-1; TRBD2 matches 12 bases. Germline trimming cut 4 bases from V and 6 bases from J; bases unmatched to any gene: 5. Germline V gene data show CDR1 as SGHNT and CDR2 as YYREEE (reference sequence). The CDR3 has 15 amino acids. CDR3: CASSLRTSGINEQFF. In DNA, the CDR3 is TGTGCCAGCAGCCTACGGACTAGCGGGATCAATGAGCAGTTCTTC.

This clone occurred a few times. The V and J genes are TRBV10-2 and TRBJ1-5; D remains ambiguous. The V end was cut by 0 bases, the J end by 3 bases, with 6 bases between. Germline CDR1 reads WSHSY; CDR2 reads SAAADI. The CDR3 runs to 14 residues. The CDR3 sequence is CASSESADNQPQHF. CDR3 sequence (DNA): TGCGCCAGCAGTGAGTCGGCGGACAATCAGCCCCAGCATTTT.

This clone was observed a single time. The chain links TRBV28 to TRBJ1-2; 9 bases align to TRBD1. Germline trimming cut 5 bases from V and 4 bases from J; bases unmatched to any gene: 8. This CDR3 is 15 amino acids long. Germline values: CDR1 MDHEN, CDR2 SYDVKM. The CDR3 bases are TGTGCCAGCAGTCCCCGGACAGGGGCGGGCTATGGCTACACCTTC. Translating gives CASSPRTGAGYGYTF.

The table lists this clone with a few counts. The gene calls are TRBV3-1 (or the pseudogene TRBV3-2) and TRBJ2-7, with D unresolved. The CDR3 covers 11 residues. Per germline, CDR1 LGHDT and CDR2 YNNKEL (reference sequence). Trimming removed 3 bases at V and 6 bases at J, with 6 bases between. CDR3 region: CASSQVAEQYF. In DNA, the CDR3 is TGTGCCAGCAGCCAGGTAGCCGAGCAGTACTTC.

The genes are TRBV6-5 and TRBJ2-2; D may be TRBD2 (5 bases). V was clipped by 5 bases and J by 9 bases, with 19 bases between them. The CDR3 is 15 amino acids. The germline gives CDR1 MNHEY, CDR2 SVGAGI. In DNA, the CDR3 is TGTGCCAGCAGTCCGACCGGGATCGGAGACAGGGAGCTGTTTTTT. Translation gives CASSPTGIGDRELFF.

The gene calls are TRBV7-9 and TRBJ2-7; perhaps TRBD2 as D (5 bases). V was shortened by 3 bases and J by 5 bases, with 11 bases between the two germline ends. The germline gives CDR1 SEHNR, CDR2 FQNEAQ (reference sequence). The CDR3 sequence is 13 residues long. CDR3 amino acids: CASSFSGVDEQYF. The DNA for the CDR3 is TGTGCCAGCAGCTTTTCCGGGGTGGACGAGCAGTACTTC.

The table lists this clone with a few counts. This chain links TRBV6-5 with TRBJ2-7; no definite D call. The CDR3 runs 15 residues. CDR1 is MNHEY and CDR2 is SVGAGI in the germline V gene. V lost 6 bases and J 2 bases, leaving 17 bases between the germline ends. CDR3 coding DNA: TGTGCCAGCAGCTCCGAGAGGCAGCCACCCTACGAGCAGTACTTC. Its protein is CASSSERQPPYEQYF.

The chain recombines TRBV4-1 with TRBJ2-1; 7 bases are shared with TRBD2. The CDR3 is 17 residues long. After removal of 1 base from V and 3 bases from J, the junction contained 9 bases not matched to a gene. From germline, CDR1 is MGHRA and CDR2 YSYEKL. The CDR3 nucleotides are TGCGCCAGCAGCCAAGTCGACTTGGGACTAAGCTACAATGAGCAGTTCTTC. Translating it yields CASSQVDLGLSYNEQFF.

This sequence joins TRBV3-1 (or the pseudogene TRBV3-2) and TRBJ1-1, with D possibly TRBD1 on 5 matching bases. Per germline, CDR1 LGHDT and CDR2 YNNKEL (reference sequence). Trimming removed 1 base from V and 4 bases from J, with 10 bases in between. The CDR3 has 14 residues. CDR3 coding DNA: TGTGCCAGCAGCCAAGTAGGGGAGGCCACTGAAGCTTTCTTT. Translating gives CASSQVGEATEAFF.

CDR3 coding DNA: TGTGCCAGCAGCGCACAGGGGACCCTGACGACAGATACGCAGTATTTT. Amino acids: CASSAQGTLTTDTQYF. The J gene is TRBJ2-3, the V gene TRBV5-4; 7 bases are shared with TRBD1. The CDR3 has 16 amino acids. V shed 4 bases, J shed 3 bases, and the junction held 11 bases outside the gene matches. Germline lookup yields CDR1 SGHNT and CDR2 YYREEE (reference sequence).

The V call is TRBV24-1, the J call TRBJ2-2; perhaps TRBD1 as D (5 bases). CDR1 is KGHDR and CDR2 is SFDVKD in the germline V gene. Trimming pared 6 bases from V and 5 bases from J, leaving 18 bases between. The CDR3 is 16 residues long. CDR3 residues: CATSSLETDSTGELFF. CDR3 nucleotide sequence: TGTGCCACCAGTTCCCTCGAGACAGATAGTACCGGGGAGCTGTTTTTT.

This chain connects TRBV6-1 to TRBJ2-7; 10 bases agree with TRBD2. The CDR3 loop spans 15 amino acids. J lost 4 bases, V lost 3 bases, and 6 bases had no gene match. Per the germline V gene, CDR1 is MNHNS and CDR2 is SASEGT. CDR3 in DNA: TGTGCCAGCAGTGATTCGGGACTAGCGAGTTACGAGCAGTACTTC. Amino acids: CASSDSGLASYEQYF.

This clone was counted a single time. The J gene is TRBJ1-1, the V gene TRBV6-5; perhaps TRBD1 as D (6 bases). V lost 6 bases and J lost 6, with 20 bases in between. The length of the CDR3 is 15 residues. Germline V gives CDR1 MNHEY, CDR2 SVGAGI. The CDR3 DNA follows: TGTGCCAGCAGCGTCCGACAGGCCATATGGGCTGAAGCTTTCTTT. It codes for CASSVRQAIWAEAFF.

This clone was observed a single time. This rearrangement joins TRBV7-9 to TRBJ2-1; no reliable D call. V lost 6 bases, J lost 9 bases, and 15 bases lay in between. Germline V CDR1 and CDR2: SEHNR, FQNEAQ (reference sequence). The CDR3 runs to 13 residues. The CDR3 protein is CASRVLGLREQFF. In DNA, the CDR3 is TGTGCCAGCAGAGTGCTCGGTTTACGTGAGCAGTTCTTC.

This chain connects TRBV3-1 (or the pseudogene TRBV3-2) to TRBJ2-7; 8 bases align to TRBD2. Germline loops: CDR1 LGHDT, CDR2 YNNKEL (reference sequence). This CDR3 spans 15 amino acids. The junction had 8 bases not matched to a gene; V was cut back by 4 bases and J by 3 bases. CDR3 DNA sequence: TGTGCCAGCAGCCTCCCCCGGGAGGGAATCTACGAGCAGTACTTC. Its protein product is CASSLPREGIYEQYF.

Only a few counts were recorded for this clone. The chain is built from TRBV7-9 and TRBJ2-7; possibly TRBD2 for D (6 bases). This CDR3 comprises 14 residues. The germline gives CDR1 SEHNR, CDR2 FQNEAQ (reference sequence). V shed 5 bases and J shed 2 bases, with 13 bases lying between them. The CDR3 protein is CASSPGRRTYEQYF. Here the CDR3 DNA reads TGTGCCAGCAGCCCAGGGAGGAGGACCTACGAGCAGTACTTC.

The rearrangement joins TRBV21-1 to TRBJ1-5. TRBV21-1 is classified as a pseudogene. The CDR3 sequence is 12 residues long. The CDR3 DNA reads TGTGCCAGCAGCATGAGGTGGCAGCCCCAGCATTTT. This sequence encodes CASSMRWQPQHF.

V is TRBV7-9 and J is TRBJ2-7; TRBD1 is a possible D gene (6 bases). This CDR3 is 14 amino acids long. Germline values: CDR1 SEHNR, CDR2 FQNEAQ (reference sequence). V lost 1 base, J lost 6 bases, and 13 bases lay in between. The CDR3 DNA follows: TGTGCCAGCAGCTTAGGTCAGGGGCCACCCGAGCAGTACTTC. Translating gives CASSLGQGPPEQYF.

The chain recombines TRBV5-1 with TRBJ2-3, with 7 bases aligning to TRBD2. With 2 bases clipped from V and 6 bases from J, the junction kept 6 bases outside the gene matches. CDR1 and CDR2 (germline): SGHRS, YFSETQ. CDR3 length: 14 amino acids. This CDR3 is CASSLTGGEDTQYF. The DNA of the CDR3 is TGCGCCAGCAGCTTAACGGGGGGTGAGGATACGCAGTATTTT.